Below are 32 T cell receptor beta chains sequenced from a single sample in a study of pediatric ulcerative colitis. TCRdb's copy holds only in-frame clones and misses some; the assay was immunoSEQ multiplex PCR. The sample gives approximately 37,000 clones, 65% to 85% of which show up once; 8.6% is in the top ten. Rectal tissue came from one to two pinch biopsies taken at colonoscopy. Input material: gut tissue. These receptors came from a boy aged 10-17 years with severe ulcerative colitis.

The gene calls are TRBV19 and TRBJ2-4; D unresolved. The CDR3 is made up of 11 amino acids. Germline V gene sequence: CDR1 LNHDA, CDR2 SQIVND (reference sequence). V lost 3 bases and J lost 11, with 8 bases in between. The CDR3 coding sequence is TGTGCCAGTAGTATCTCAGGACTTCAGTACTTC. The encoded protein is CASSISGLQYF.

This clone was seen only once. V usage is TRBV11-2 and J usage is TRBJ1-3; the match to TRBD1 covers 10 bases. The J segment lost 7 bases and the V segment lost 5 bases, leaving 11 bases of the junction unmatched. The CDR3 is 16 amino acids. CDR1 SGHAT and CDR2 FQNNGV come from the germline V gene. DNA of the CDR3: TGTGCCAGCAGCCTACGGGACAGGGGAGAGAGGAACACCATATATTTT. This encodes CASSLRDRGERNTIYF.

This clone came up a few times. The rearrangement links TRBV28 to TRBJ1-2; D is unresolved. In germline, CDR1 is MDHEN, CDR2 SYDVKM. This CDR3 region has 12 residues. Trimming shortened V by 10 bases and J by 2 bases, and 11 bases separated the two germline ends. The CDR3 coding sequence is TGTGCCACCTTAGGGAGCAACTATGGCTACACCTTC. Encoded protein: CATLGSNYGYTF.

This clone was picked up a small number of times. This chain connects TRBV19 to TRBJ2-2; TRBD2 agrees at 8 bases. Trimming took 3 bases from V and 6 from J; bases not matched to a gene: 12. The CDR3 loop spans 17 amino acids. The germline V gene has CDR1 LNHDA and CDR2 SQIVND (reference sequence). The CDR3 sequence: CASSMPHGGAYSGELFF. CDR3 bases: TGTGCCAGTAGTATGCCCCACGGGGGGGCTTACTCCGGGGAGCTGTTTTTT.

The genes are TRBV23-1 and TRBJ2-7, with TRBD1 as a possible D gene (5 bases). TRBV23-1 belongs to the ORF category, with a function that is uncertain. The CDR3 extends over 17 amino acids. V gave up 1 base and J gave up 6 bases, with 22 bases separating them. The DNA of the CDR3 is TGCGCCAGCAGTCAATTCAGCCCAGAAGGGGCAATGGGCGAGCAGTACTTC. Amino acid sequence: CASSQFSPEGAMGEQYF.

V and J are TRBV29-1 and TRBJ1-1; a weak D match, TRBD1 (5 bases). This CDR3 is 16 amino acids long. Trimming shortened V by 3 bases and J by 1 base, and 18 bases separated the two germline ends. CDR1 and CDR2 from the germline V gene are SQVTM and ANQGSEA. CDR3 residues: CSVEPRVVEGNTEAFF. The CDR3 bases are TGCAGCGTTGAGCCCAGGGTAGTTGAGGGGAACACTGAAGCTTTCTTT.

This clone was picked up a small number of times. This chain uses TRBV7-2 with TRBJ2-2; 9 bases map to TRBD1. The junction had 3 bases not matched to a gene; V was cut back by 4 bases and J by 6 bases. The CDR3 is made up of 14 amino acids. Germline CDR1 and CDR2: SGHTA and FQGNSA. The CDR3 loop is CASSYRGRAGELFF. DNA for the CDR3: TGTGCCAGCAGCTACAGGGGGCGCGCCGGGGAGCTGTTTTTT. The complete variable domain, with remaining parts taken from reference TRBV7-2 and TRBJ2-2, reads GAGVSQSPSNKVTEKGKDVELRCDPISGHTALYWYRQSLGQGLEFLIYFQGNSAPDKSGLPSDRFSAERTGGSVSTLTIQRTQQEDSAVYLCASSYRGRAGELFFGEGSRLTVL.

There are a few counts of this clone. The CDR3 protein is CASSKAGETDTQYF. Here the CDR3 DNA reads TGTGCCAGCAGCAAGGCGGGGGAGACAGATACGCAGTATTTT. The chain employs TRBV21-1 and TRBJ2-3; the D segment call TRBD2 is taken from the table without a DNA check. TRBV21-1 is described as a pseudogene. The CDR3 loop spans 14 amino acids.

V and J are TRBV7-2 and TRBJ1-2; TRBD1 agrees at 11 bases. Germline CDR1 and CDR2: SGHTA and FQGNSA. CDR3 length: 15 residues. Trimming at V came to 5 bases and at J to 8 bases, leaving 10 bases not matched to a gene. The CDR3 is CASSPGRTGGKGYTF. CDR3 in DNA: TGTGCCAGCAGCCCGGGGAGGACAGGGGGCAAGGGCTACACCTTC.

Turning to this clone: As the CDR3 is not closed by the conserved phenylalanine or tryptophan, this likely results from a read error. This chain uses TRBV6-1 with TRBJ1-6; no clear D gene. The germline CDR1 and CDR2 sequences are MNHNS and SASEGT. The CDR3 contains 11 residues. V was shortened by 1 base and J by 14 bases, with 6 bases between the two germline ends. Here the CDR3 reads CASSEGLTLHL. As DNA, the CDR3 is TGTGCCAGCAGTGAAGGGTTGACCCTCCACCTT.

For the CDR3, the DNA is TGCGCCAGCAGCCGGGACAGGGACACCGGGGAGCTGTTTTTT. Translated: CASSRDRDTGELFF. The gene calls are TRBV5-1 and TRBJ2-2; TRBD1 aligns across 9 bases. Germline loops: CDR1 SGHRS, CDR2 YFSETQ. J gave up 3 bases and V 4 bases, and 1 base lay outside the gene matches. The CDR3 covers 14 residues.

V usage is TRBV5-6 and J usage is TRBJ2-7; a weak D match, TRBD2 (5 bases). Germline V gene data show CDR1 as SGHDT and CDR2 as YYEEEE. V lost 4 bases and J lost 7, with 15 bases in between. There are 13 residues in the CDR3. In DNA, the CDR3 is TGTGCCAGCAGCGCCGCCTCTAGAGGGGAGCAGTACTTC. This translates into CASSAASRGEQYF.

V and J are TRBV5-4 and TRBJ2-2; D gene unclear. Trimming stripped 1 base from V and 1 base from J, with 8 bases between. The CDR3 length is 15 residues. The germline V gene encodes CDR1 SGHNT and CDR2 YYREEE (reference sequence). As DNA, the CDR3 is TGTGCCAGCAGCTTGCGGATGGGGAACACCGGGGAGCTGTTTTTT. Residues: CASSLRMGNTGELFF.

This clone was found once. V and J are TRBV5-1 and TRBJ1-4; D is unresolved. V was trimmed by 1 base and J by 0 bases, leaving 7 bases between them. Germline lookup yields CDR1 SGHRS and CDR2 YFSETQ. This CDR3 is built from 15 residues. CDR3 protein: CASSLIQSTNEKLFF. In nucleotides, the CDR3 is TGCGCCAGCAGCTTGATACAGTCAACTAATGAAAAACTGTTTTTT.

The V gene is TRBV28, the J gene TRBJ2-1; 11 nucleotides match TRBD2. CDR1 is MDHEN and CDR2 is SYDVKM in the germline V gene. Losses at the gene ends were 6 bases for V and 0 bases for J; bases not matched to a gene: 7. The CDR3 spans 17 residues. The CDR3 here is CASSLAGGYSSYNEQFF. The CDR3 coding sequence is TGTGCCAGCAGCCTAGCGGGGGGCTACTCCTCCTACAATGAGCAGTTCTTC.

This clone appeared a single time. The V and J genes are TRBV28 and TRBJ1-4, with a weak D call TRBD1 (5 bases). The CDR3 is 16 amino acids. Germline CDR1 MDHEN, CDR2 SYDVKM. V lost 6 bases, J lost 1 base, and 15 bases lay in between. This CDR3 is CASRPGGVGTNEKLFF. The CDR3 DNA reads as TGTGCCAGCAGGCCGGGGGGTGTGGGAACTAATGAAAAACTGTTTTTT. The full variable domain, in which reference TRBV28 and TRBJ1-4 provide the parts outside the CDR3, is DVKVTQSSRYLVKRTGEKVFLECVQDMDHENMFWYRQDPGLGLRLIYFSYDVKMKEKGDIPEGYSVSREKKERFSLILESASTNQTSMYLCASRPGGVGTNEKLFFGSGTQLSVL.

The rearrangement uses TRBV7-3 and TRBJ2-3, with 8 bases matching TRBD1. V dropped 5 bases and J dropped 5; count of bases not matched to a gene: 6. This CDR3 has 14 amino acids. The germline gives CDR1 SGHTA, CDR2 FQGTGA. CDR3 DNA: TGTGCCAGCAGCGCCGGACAGGGCAGAGATACGCAGTATTTT. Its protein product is CASSAGQGRDTQYF.

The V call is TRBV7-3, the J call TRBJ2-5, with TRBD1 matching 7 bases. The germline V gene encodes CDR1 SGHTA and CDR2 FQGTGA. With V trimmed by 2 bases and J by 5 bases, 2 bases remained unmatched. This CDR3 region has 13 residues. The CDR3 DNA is TGTGCCAGCAGCTTAGGCAGGGGGGAGACCCAGTACTTC. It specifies CASSLGRGETQYF. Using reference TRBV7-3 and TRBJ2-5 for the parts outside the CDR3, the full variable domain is GAGVSQTPSNKVTEKGKYVELRCDPISGHTALYWYRQSLGQGPEFLIYFQGTGAADDSGLPNDRFFAVRPEGSVSTLKIQRTERGDSAVYLCASSLGRGETQYFGPGTRLLVL.

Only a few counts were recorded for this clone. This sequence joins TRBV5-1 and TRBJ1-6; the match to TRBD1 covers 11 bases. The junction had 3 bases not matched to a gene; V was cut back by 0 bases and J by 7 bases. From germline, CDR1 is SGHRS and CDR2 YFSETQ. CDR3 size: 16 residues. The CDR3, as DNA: TGCGCCAGCAGCTTGGTGGGACAGGGGGGCAATTCACCCCTCCACTTT. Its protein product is CASSLVGQGGNSPLHF. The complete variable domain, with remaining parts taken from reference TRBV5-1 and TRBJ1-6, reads KAGVTQTPRYLIKTRGQQVTLSCSPISGHRSVSWYQQTPGQGLQFLFEYFSETQRNKGNFPGRFSGRQFSNSRSEMNVSTLELGDSALYLCASSLVGQGGNSPLHFGNGTRLTVT.

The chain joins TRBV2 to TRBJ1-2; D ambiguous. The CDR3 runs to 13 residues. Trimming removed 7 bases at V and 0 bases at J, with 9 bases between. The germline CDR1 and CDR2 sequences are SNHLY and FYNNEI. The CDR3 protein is CASIISTNYGYTF. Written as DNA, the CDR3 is TGTGCCAGCATCATAAGTACTAACTATGGCTACACCTTC. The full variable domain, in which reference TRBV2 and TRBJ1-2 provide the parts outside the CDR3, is EPEVTQTPSHQVTQMGQEVILRCVPISNHLYFYWYRQILGQKVEFLVSFYNNEISEKSEIFDDQFSVERPDGSNFTLKIRSTKLEDSAMYFCASIISTNYGYTFGSGTRLTVV.

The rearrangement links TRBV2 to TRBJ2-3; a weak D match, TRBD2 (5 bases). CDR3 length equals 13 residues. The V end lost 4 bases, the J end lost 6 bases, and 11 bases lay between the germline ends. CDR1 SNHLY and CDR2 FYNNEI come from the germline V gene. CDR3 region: CASSVEGWDTQYF. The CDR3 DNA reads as TGTGCCAGCAGTGTTGAGGGCTGGGATACGCAGTATTTT.

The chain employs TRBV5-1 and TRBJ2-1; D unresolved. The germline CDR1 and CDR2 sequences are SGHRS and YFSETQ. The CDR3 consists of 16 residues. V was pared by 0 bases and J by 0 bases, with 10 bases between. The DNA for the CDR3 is TGCGCCAGCAGCTTGGCGGGCATTAGCTCCTACAATGAGCAGTTCTTC. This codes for CASSLAGISSYNEQFF. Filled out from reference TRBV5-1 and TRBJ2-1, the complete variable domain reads KAGVTQTPRYLIKTRGQQVTLSCSPISGHRSVSWYQQTPGQGLQFLFEYFSETQRNKGNFPGRFSGRQFSNSRSEMNVSTLELGDSALYLCASSLAGISSYNEQFFGPGTRLTVL.

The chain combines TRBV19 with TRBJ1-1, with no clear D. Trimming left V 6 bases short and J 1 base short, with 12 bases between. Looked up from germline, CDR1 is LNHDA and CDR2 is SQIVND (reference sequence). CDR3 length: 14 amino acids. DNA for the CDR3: TGTGCCAGTAGCCAAGACGAGGGGAACACTGAAGCTTTCTTT. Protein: CASSQDEGNTEAFF.

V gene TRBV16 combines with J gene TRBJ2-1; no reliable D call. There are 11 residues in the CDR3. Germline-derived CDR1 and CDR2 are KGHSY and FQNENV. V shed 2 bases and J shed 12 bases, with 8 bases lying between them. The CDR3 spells CASSQNEWQFF. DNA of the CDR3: TGTGCCAGCAGCCAAAATGAGTGGCAGTTCTTC.

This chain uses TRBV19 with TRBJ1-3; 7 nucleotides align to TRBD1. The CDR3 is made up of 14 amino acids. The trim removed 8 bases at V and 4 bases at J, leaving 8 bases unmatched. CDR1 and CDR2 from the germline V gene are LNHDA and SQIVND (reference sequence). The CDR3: CASSNRGSGNTIYF. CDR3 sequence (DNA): TGTGCCAGTTCGAACAGGGGATCCGGAAACACCATATATTTT.

The CDR3: CASSFLSDTQYF. The CDR3, as DNA: TGCGCCAGCAGCTTTCTCTCAGATACGCAGTATTTT. The rearrangement links TRBV5-1 to TRBJ2-3, with D uncertain. Trimming cost V 2 bases and J 4 bases, with 5 bases left between them. Germline V gene data show CDR1 as SGHRS and CDR2 as YFSETQ. This CDR3 comprises 12 residues.

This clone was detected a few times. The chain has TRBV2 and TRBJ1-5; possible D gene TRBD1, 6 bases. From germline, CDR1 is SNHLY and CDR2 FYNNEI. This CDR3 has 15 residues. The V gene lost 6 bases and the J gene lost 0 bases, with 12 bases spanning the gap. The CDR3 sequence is CASSEQGVSNQPQHF. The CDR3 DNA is TGTGCCAGCAGCGAACAGGGAGTTAGCAATCAGCCCCAGCATTTT.

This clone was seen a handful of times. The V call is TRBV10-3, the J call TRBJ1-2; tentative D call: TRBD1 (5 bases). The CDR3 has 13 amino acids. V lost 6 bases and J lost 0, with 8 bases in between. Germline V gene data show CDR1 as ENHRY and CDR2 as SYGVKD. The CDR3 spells CAIRDKANYGYTF. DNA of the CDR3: TGTGCCATCAGGGACAAAGCTAACTATGGCTACACCTTC.

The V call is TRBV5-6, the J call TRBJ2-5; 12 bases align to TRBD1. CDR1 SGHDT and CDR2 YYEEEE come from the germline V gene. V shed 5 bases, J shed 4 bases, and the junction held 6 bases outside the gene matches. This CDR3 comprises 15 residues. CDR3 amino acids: CASSPGTGGRETQYF. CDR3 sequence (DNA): TGTGCCAGCAGTCCCGGGACAGGGGGCCGAGAGACCCAGTACTTC.

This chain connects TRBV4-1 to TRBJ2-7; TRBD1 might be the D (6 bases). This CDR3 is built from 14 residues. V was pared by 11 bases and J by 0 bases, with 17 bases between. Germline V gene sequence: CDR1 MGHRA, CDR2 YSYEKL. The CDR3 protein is CAARPGHLSYEQYF. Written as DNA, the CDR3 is TGCGCCGCACGACCGGGACACCTCTCCTACGAGCAGTACTTC.

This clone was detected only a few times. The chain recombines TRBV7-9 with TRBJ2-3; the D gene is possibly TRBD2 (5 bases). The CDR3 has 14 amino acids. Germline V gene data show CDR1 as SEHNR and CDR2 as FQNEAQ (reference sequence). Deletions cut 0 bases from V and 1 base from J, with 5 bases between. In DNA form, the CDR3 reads TGTGCCAGCAGCTTAGCGGGAGGCACAGATACGCAGTATTTT. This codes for CASSLAGGTDTQYF.

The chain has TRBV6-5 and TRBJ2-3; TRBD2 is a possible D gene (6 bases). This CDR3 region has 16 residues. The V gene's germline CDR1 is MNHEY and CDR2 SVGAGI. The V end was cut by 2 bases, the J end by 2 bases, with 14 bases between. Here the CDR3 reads CASSYGGLTSTDTQYF. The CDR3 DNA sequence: TGTGCCAGCAGTTACGGGGGGTTAACCTCCACAGATACGCAGTATTTT.